These 12 T cell receptor beta chains share one sample of origin, sequenced in a study of blood T cell repertoires in COVID-19. Libraries were prepared by immunoSEQ multiplex PCR; TCRdb keeps only in-frame clonotypes and omits some of them. The data hold around 100,000 clones, with about 85% observed a single time. The sequenced material came from peripheral blood. These receptors all come from a human donor in a cohort sampled during active COVID-19.

The J gene is TRBJ1-2, the V gene TRBV28, with 10 positions matching TRBD1. The junction had 5 bases not matched to a gene; V was cut back by 6 bases and J by 4 bases. Germline assignment: CDR1 MDHEN and CDR2 SYDVKM. The CDR3 extends over 14 amino acids. The CDR3 bases are TGTGCCAGCAGAGGCGGGACAGGGGCCTATGGCTACACCTTC. Protein sequence: CASRGGTGAYGYTF.

J is TRBJ1-6 and V is TRBV7-9; 10 nucleotides line up with TRBD1. V trimming: 10 bases; J trimming: 5 bases; junction bases outside the gene matches: 2. Germline values: CDR1 SEHNR, CDR2 FQNEAQ (reference sequence). The CDR3 totals 13 residues. This CDR3 is CATGTGDNSPLHF. CDR3 bases: TGTGCCACGGGGACAGGGGATAATTCACCCCTCCACTTT.

This clone was detected a few times. V usage is TRBV24-1 and J usage is TRBJ1-5; D not resolved. This CDR3 contains 14 residues. Germline V lookup: CDR1 KGHDR, CDR2 SFDVKD. The V gene lost 2 bases and the J gene lost 0 bases, with 4 bases spanning the gap. The CDR3 coding sequence is TGTGCCACCAGTGATTACTATAGCAATCAGCCCCAGCATTTT. It specifies CATSDYYSNQPQHF.

The chain combines TRBV6-6 with TRBJ2-1; D is possibly TRBD2 (6 bases). CDR1 and CDR2 (germline): MNHNY, SVGAGI (reference sequence). The CDR3 spans 15 residues. V dropped 2 bases and J dropped 0 bases, with 8 bases sitting between them. The CDR3 protein is CASSYGGNSYNEQFF. For the CDR3, the DNA is TGTGCCAGCAGTTACGGGGGGAACTCCTACAATGAGCAGTTCTTC.

The chain is built from TRBV5-5 and TRBJ1-5; D is ambiguous. This CDR3 comprises 14 residues. Germline CDR1 and CDR2: SGHKS and YYEKEE (reference sequence). V dropped 2 bases and J dropped 4 bases, with 10 bases sitting between them. CDR3 DNA sequence: TGTGCCAGCAGCTTATCAGACGGGAATCAGCCCCAGCATTTT. Encoded protein: CASSLSDGNQPQHF.

V gene TRBV12-3 or TRBV12-4 combines with J gene TRBJ1-1; D remains unclear. The CDR3 spans 11 residues. V was clipped by 5 bases and J by 10 bases, with 11 bases between them. CDR3 bases: TGTGCCAGCAGTCTACTTAATCGAGCTTTCTTT. Its translation is CASSLLNRAFF.

This clone turned up a few times. The chain couples TRBV27 to TRBJ2-5, with TRBD1 as a possible D gene (6 bases). Germline V CDR1 and CDR2: MNHEY, SMNVEV (reference sequence). V lost 0 bases to trimming and J lost 1 base, with 9 bases between them. This CDR3 is 15 amino acids long. CDR3 loop: CASSLSGHIQETQYF. For the CDR3, the DNA is TGTGCCAGCAGTTTATCGGGACATATCCAAGAGACCCAGTACTTC.

J is TRBJ1-2 and V is TRBV18; 11 bases line up with TRBD1. The J segment lost 3 bases and the V segment lost 6 bases, leaving 6 bases of the junction unmatched. There are 15 residues in the CDR3. Germline CDR1 reads KGHSH; CDR2 reads LQKENI. The CDR3 protein is CASSPGTGGDYGYTF. The CDR3 nucleotides read TGTGCCAGCTCGCCCGGGACAGGGGGTGACTATGGCTACACCTTC.

The gene calls are TRBV27 and TRBJ1-3; a weak D match, TRBD1 (6 bases). CDR1 is MNHEY, CDR2 SMNVEV, per germline (reference sequence). Trimming removed 6 bases at V and 0 bases at J, with 12 bases between. The CDR3 consists of 15 residues. DNA for the CDR3: TGTGCCAGCAGCCTAACAGGGAACTCTGGAAACACCATATATTTT. Amino acids: CASSLTGNSGNTIYF.

The count of this clone is one. The V gene is TRBV6-1, the J gene TRBJ2-5, with D possibly TRBD1 on 5 matching bases. V dropped 0 bases and J dropped 10 bases, with 12 bases sitting between them. CDR1 is MNHNS and CDR2 is SASEGT in the germline V gene. CDR3 length: 13 amino acids. The CDR3 nucleotides read TGTGCCAGCAGTGAAGCGATAGAAGGGGTCCAGTACTTC. This gives the protein CASSEAIEGVQYF.

J is TRBJ2-1 and V is TRBV30; 9 bases map to TRBD2. This CDR3 spans 15 amino acids. Germline values: CDR1 GTSNPN, CDR2 SVGIG (reference sequence). V dropped 5 bases and J dropped 2; count of bases not matched to a gene: 7. CDR3 amino acids: CAWGSGRSPYNEQFF. The CDR3 DNA reads TGTGCCTGGGGTAGCGGGAGAAGTCCCTACAATGAGCAGTTCTTC.

CDR3 DNA sequence: TGCGCCAGCAGCTTGGCCAGACTAGCGGGAAGCTACGAGCAGTACTTC. This gives the protein CASSLARLAGSYEQYF. The chain has TRBV5-1 and TRBJ2-7; TRBD2 matches at 11 bases. Losses at the gene ends were 0 bases for V and 3 bases for J; bases not matched to a gene: 5. This CDR3 is built from 16 residues. CDR1 and CDR2 (germline): SGHRS, YFSETQ.